A single sample is the source of the 2 T cell receptor beta chains below, sequenced in a study of Graves' ophthalmopathy and Graves' hyperthyroidism. Investigators amplified TCR beta CDR3 regions from RNA transcripts. The first-round RT-PCR employed HTBI primers together with the Qiagen OneStep RT-PCR kit. A multiplex PCR was then performed as the second round. TCRdb reprocessed the multiplex PCR reads via MiXCR and lists one record per CDR3 protein. The table includes approximately 700,000 distinct CDR3 sequences, roughly two fifths detected once. The sample comprised peripheral blood. These receptors were collected from an adult man with Graves' ophthalmopathy.

The sample holds a few counts of this clonotype. V is TRBV7-9 and J is TRBJ2-7; D may be TRBD1 (6 bases). CDR1 is SEHNR and CDR2 is FQNEAQ in the germline V gene (reference sequence). The CDR3 consists of 16 residues. V lost 4 bases and J lost 6, with 22 bases in between. CDR3 nucleotides: TGTGCCAGCAGCTCCACCACAGGGCACCTTCTTCTCGAGCAGTACTTC. Residues: CASSSTTGHLLLEQYF.

This clonotype appeared many times. A much larger clone differs by one base, so this may be a read error. The chain uses TRBV29-1 and TRBJ1-1, with D possibly TRBD1 on 6 matching bases. This CDR3 is 13 amino acids long. Trimming pared 3 bases from V and 1 base from J, leaving 9 bases between. The germline CDR1 and CDR2 sequences are SQVTM and ANQGSEA. In DNA form, the CDR3 reads TGCAGCGTTGAGACAGGAGGGAACACTGAAGCTTTCTTT. It translates to CSVETGGNTEAFF.